This section outlines one TCR beta chain sequence together with its context. The antigen is unknown. The record originates from a study of T cell clonotyping in hematopoietic cell transplantation. Study-wide background: Recipients' pretransplant samples followed cytoreduction. Study conclusions and caveats: Recipient TCR diversity dropped after transplant; expanded clonotypes rose from day 30 to 180.

Specified time point: recipient sample about 28 days before transplant, after cytoreduction. Samples: about 28 days before transplant, then days 30, 100 and 180 after. Germline values: CDR1 MGHDK, CDR2 SYGVNS. V was shortened by 6 bases and J by 1 base, with 6 bases between the two germline ends. The CDR3 covers 12 residues. Some clones are missing from TCRdb's copy, which holds only in-frame ones; the method was immunoSEQ multiplex PCR. Of roughly 40,000 clones listed, 85% are singletons. This clonotype was sampled from a man in his fifties or sixties with acute myeloid leukemia. Some clones in this sample may be carry-over from other donors' samples. This chain uses TRBV25-1 with TRBJ1-1; D gene unclear. Here the sequenced sample was peripheral blood mononuclear cells, taken before stem cell transplant. The CDR3 spells CASRAGNTEAFF. The DNA of the CDR3 is TGTGCCAGCAGGGCGGGGAACACTGAAGCTTTCTTT.